This T cell receptor beta chain was recovered during a study of blood T cell repertoires in COVID-19. Study in general: The United States, Italy and Spain supplied acute and convalescent COVID-19 samples.

Using immunoSEQ multiplex PCR, the repertoire was profiled, and TCRdb retains in-frame clones only, with some absent. The data show approximately 450,000 clones, nearly 90% seen once. The cohort comprised adults aged roughly 18 to 95 years residing in approximately 25 US areas. The ends were cut back, 7 bases at V and 0 bases at J, with 8 bases in the middle. CDR1 and CDR2 from the germline V gene are SNHLY and FYNNEI. This CDR3 has 13 residues. Material: PBMCs or T cells enriched from blood (not recorded which). V gene TRBV2 combines with J gene TRBJ2-3; possible D gene TRBD2, 5 bases. The clonotype originates from a woman between 18 and 29 years old with acute COVID-19. In DNA, the CDR3 is TGTGCCAGCAAACTAGTGAGCACAGATACGCAGTATTTT. Its protein product is CASKLVSTDTQYF.